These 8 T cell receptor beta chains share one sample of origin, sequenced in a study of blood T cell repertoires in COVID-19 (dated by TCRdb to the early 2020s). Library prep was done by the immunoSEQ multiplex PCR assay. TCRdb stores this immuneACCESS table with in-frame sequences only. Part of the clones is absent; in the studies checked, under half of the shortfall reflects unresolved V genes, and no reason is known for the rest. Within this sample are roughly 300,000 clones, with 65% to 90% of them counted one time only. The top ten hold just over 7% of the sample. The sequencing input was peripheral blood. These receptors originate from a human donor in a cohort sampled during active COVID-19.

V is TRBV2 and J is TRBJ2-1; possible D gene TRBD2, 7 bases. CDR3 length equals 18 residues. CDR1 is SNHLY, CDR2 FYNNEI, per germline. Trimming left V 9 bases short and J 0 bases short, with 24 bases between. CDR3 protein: CARNRGAVSISSYNEQFF. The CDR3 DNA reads TGTGCCAGAAACCGGGGGGCGGTTTCCATCAGCTCCTACAATGAGCAGTTCTTC.

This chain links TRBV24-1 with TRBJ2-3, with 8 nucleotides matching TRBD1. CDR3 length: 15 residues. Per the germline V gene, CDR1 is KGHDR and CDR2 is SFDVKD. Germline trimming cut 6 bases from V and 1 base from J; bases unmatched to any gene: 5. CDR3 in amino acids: CATSFAGQGTDTQYF. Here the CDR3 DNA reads TGTGCCACCAGTTTCGCGGGACAGGGCACAGATACGCAGTATTTT.

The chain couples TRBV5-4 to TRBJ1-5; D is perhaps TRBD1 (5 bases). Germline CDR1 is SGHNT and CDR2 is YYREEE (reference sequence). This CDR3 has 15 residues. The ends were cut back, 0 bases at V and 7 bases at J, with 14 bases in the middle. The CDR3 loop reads CASSLGGPSGQPQHF. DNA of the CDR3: TGTGCCAGCAGCTTGGGGGGCCCGTCCGGACAGCCCCAGCATTTT.

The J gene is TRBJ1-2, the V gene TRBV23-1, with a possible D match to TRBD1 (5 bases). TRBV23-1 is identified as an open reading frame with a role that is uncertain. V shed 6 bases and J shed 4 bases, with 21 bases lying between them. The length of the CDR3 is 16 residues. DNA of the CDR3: TGCGCCAGCAGAATCCCGTCGGACACCCTATTCTATGGCTACACCTTC. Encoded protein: CASRIPSDTLFYGYTF.

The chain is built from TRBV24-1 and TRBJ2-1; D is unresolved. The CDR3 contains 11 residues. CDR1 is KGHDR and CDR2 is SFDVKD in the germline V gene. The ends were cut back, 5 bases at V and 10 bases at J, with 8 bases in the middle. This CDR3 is CATSGQHEQFF. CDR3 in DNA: TGTGCCACCAGTGGCCAACACGAGCAGTTCTTC.

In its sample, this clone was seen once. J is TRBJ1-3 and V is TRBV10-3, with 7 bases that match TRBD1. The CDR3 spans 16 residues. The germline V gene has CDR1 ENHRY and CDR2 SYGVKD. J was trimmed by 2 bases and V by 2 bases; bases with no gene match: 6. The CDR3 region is CAISEPDRDPGNTIYF. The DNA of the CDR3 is TGTGCCATCAGTGAGCCCGACAGGGATCCTGGAAACACCATATATTTT.

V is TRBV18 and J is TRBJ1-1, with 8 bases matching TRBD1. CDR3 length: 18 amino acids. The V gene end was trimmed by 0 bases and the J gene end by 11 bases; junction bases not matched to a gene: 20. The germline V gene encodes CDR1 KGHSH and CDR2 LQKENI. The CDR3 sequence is CASSPPTTGVLGRVLAFF. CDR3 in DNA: TGTGCCAGCTCACCACCGACGACAGGGGTGTTGGGGCGGGTGTTGGCTTTCTTT.

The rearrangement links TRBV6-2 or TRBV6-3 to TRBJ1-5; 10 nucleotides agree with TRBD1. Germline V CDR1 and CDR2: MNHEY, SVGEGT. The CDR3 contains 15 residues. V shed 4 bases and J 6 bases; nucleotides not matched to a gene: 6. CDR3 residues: CASSSDRGHRQPQHF. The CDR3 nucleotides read TGTGCCAGCAGTTCCGACAGGGGGCATCGTCAGCCCCAGCATTTT.